This T cell receptor (beta chain) was captured in a study of beta chain features in type 1 diabetes. The study reverse transcribed the entire isolated RNA, so it sequenced expressed TCRB transcripts. The repertoire was sequenced with immunoSEQ multiplex PCR; TCRdb's copy has only in-frame clones and lacks some. The sample holds over 150,000 clones, about 8% seen once. Blood was collected once per donor into heparin, averaging about 0.12 L. Trimming took off 4 bases at V and 2 bases at J, with 3 bases between the two ends. The length of the CDR3 is 11 residues. Per germline, CDR1 SGHTA and CDR2 FQGNSA. This clone was observed a handful of times. Its target is unknown. Other DNA sequences in this specimen translate into the identical CDR3. Study conclusions and caveats: Compared with healthy donors, patients appeared to share more similar naive, central memory and regulatory TCRB repertoires. Moderately but significantly shorter TCRB CDR3s were found in Type 1 diabetes patients in all four CD4+ subsets. More deletions and fewer insertions at VDJ junctions were seen in type 1 diabetes patients. There was a possibility that cDNA sequencing over-represented cells with high TCR expression.

The receptor was derived from a middle-aged woman with type 1 diabetes. The chain couples TRBV7-2 to TRBJ2-7; no reliable D call. Source material: central memory CD4+ T cells from blood. The CDR3 loop is CASSSAYEQYF. The DNA of the CDR3 is TGTGCCAGCAGCTCCGCCTACGAGCAGTACTTC.